One sample yielded the 24 T cell receptor beta chains listed below, sequenced in a study of blood T cell repertoires in COVID-19. The repertoire was sequenced with immunoSEQ multiplex PCR; TCRdb's copy has only in-frame clones and lacks some. The sample contains 300,000 to 350,000 clones, almost 90% of which appear only once. Sequencing was done on a sample of PBMCs or T cells enriched from blood (not recorded which). The receptors stem from a woman aged 25 to 39 who had been exposed to COVID-19.

The CDR3 spells CATQRGGDEQFF. CDR3 in DNA: TGTGCCACCCAGAGAGGGGGCGATGAGCAGTTCTTC. The rearrangement uses TRBV7-9 and TRBJ2-1, with TRBD1 identical over 7 bases. Germline CDR1 SEHNR, CDR2 FQNEAQ (reference sequence). CDR3 size: 12 residues. Trimming took 10 bases from V and 8 from J; bases not matched to a gene: 8.

In its sample, this clone was seen once. V gene TRBV4-2 combines with J gene TRBJ2-5; 14 bases map to TRBD2. CDR1 LGHNA and CDR2 YNFKEQ come from the germline V gene. The CDR3 length is 16 residues. J lost 7 bases, V lost 3 bases, and 7 bases had no gene match. The CDR3 DNA is TGTGCCAGCAGCCAGGAAGGGACTAGCGGGGGCCGGACCCAGTACTTC. It translates to CASSQEGTSGGRTQYF.

CDR3 DNA: TGTGCCAGCAGCTTCGGTACAGGGCACTACGAGCAGTACTTC. Protein product: CASSFGTGHYEQYF. The chain employs TRBV5-6 and TRBJ2-7, with D perhaps TRBD1 (6 bases). Trimming stripped 2 bases from V and 3 bases from J, with 12 bases between. The CDR3 length is 14 residues. Germline V gives CDR1 SGHDT, CDR2 YYEEEE.

The J gene is TRBJ1-1, the V gene TRBV11-2; D not certain. The CDR3 length is 15 residues. Trimming shortened V by 5 bases and J by 2 bases, and 15 bases separated the two germline ends. From germline, CDR1 is SGHAT and CDR2 FQNNGV. CDR3 DNA: TGTGCCAGCAGCCGACCGAGGTTGGCAAACACTGAAGCTTTCTTT. Protein sequence: CASSRPRLANTEAFF.

The chain is built from TRBV2 and TRBJ2-6, with a tentative D call TRBD1 (5 bases). The V gene's germline CDR1 is SNHLY and CDR2 FYNNEI. CDR3 length: 16 residues. Between the trimmed V and J ends, which lost 2 bases and 3 bases, there was a span of 11 bases. This chain's CDR3 is CASSEIGRVGANVLTF. The CDR3, as DNA: TGTGCCAGCAGTGAAATCGGCAGGGTTGGGGCCAACGTCCTGACTTTC. The whole variable domain, filled in from reference TRBV2 and TRBJ2-6, reads EPEVTQTPSHQVTQMGQEVILRCVPISNHLYFYWYRQILGQKVEFLVSFYNNEISEKSEIFDDQFSVERPDGSNFTLKIRSTKLEDSAMYFCASSEIGRVGANVLTFGAGSRLTVL.

The J gene is TRBJ2-7, the V gene TRBV5-6; 12 nucleotides align to TRBD2. The CDR3 totals 16 residues. Germline lookup yields CDR1 SGHDT and CDR2 YYEEEE. V trimming: 7 bases; J trimming: 2 bases; junction bases outside the gene matches: 10. Here the CDR3 reads CASFFRASGRAYEQYF. CDR3 sequence (DNA): TGTGCCAGCTTCTTCAGGGCTAGCGGGAGGGCCTACGAGCAGTACTTC.

The chain couples TRBV5-8 to TRBJ1-6, with 7 bases matching TRBD1. In germline, CDR1 is SGHTS, CDR2 YDEGEE. Unmatched junction bases numbered 7, after V lost 0 bases and J lost 4 bases. CDR3 length equals 17 residues. The CDR3 DNA reads TGTGCCAGCAGCTTGGTACAGGGGACCGGGTATAATTCACCCCTCCACTTT. It codes for CASSLVQGTGYNSPLHF.

V is TRBV19 and J is TRBJ1-5; 7 bases are shared with TRBD1. Germline CDR1 LNHDA, CDR2 SQIVND (reference sequence). CDR3 length equals 14 residues. V dropped 7 bases and J dropped 9; count of bases not matched to a gene: 12. This CDR3 reads CASTPRQGDWPQHF. CDR3 coding DNA: TGTGCCAGTACCCCGAGACAGGGCGATTGGCCCCAGCATTTT.

This chain joins TRBV5-1 and TRBJ2-3; D is perhaps TRBD2 (5 bases). Trimming left V 0 bases short and J 4 bases short, with 12 bases between. Germline CDR1 reads SGHRS; CDR2 reads YFSETQ. This CDR3 is built from 15 residues. CDR3 residues: CASSLGGVRADTQYF. The CDR3 DNA follows: TGCGCCAGCAGCTTGGGGGGAGTGCGGGCAGATACGCAGTATTTT.

CDR3: CASSPPITGDTEAFF. The CDR3 DNA follows: TGTGCCAGCTCACCTCCGATCACAGGGGACACTGAAGCTTTCTTT. This chain connects TRBV18 to TRBJ1-1, with 7 bases fitting TRBD1. The V gene's germline CDR1 is KGHSH and CDR2 LQKENI. The CDR3 spans 15 residues. The ends lost 3 bases at V and 3 bases at J; junction bases unmatched: 7.

The chain couples TRBV2 to TRBJ1-2; maybe TRBD1 (5 bases). V was shortened by 6 bases and J by 5 bases, with 10 bases between the two germline ends. Germline loops: CDR1 SNHLY, CDR2 FYNNEI. The CDR3 contains 12 residues. The CDR3 reads CASRHRSYGYTF. The CDR3 DNA follows: TGTGCCAGCAGGCACAGGTCATATGGCTACACCTTC.

This clone was seen just once. The V and J genes are TRBV2 and TRBJ2-7; 11 bases map to TRBD1. The ends lost 10 bases at V and 4 bases at J; junction bases unmatched: 6. CDR1 is SNHLY and CDR2 is FYNNEI in the germline V gene. The CDR3 spans 13 residues. The CDR3 coding sequence is TGTGCCACCGGACAGGGGGCGAAATACGAGCAGTACTTC. Translating it yields CATGQGAKYEQYF.

This sequence joins TRBV4-1 and TRBJ2-1, with 9 bases matching TRBD2. V shed 4 bases, J shed 4 bases, and the junction held 11 bases outside the gene matches. Germline loops: CDR1 MGHRA, CDR2 YSYEKL. The CDR3 consists of 17 residues. The CDR3 is CASSPEGAGGKYNEQFF. The CDR3 DNA follows: TGCGCCAGCAGCCCTGAGGGAGCGGGAGGAAAGTACAATGAGCAGTTCTTC.

In nucleotides, the CDR3 is TGTGCCAGCTCTTTCACAGGGTTGGGCACTGAAGCTTTCTTT. This gives the protein CASSFTGLGTEAFF. The chain combines TRBV18 with TRBJ1-1; weak D call: TRBD1 (6 bases). The CDR3 is 14 residues long. From germline, CDR1 is KGHSH and CDR2 LQKENI. V was cut by 6 bases and J by 4 bases, with 15 bases left in between.

The genes are TRBV2 and TRBJ2-2; 7 bases are shared with TRBD2. Per the germline V gene, CDR1 is SNHLY and CDR2 is FYNNEI. The ends lost 7 bases at V and 3 bases at J; junction bases unmatched: 8. The CDR3 has 15 amino acids. The CDR3 loop reads CASKRELADTGELFF. DNA of the CDR3: TGTGCCAGCAAACGCGAGCTAGCGGACACCGGGGAGCTGTTTTTT.

The rearrangement joins TRBV30 to TRBJ2-4; D perhaps matches TRBD1 (6 bases). The CDR3 consists of 14 residues. The germline V gene encodes CDR1 GTSNPN and CDR2 SVGIG (reference sequence). V was clipped by 2 bases and J by 1 base, with 9 bases between them. The CDR3 sequence is CAWSQQGAKNIQYF. The DNA of the CDR3 is TGTGCCTGGAGTCAGCAGGGGGCCAAAAACATTCAGTACTTC.

This clone was recorded many times. Here the CDR3 reads CASSLWDREDTQYF. CDR3 sequence (DNA): TGTGCCAGCAGTTTATGGGACAGGGAGGATACGCAGTATTTT. The chain combines TRBV27 with TRBJ2-3, with 9 bases lining up with TRBD1. The V segment lost 1 base and the J segment 6 bases; nucleotides outside the gene matches: 2. CDR1 MNHEY and CDR2 SMNVEV come from the germline V gene (reference sequence). The CDR3 totals 14 residues.

The chain links TRBV28 to TRBJ2-7, with 7 bases aligning to TRBD1. The CDR3 is 11 residues long. Unmatched junction bases numbered 6, after V lost 7 bases and J lost 9 bases. Germline CDR1 is MDHEN and CDR2 is SYDVKM. The DNA for the CDR3 is TGTGCCAGCACCGACAGGGTAGGGCAGTACTTC. Protein: CASTDRVGQYF.

The gene calls are TRBV7-8 and TRBJ1-2, with a tentative D call TRBD1 (5 bases). CDR3 length: 15 residues. V was pared by 5 bases and J by 4 bases, with 17 bases between. Germline values: CDR1 SGHVS, CDR2 FQNEAQ. The CDR3 DNA reads TGTGCCAGCAGCCTTGACAGTGGGTATTCCTATGGCTACACCTTC. Translation gives CASSLDSGYSYGYTF.

The chain couples TRBV7-2 to TRBJ1-5, with 8 bases that match TRBD1. After removal of 4 bases from V and 6 bases from J, the junction contained 14 bases not matched to a gene. Germline V gene sequence: CDR1 SGHTA, CDR2 FQGNSA. The CDR3 totals 17 residues. This CDR3 reads CASSSPRGQGGGQPQHF. Here the CDR3 DNA reads TGTGCCAGCAGCTCCCCGAGAGGACAGGGAGGAGGTCAGCCCCAGCATTTT.

This chain links TRBV19 with TRBJ1-5, with 7 bases that match TRBD1. This CDR3 has 11 amino acids. J gave up 7 bases and V 7 bases, and 1 base lay outside the gene matches. Germline CDR1 and CDR2: LNHDA and SQIVND (reference sequence). The CDR3 nucleotides are TGTGCCAGTAAAGGGGGCCAGCCCCAGCATTTT. Protein: CASKGGQPQHF.

The chain is built from TRBV19 and TRBJ2-7; 11 nucleotides line up with TRBD2. The CDR3 consists of 19 residues. V lost 5 bases to trimming and J lost 7 bases; unmatched junction nucleotides: 22. Germline V lookup: CDR1 LNHDA, CDR2 SQIVND (reference sequence). The CDR3 is CASSLLPGTSGSFSREQYF. As DNA, the CDR3 is TGTGCCAGTAGTCTTCTTCCCGGGACTAGCGGATCCTTTTCGAGAGAGCAGTACTTC.

Only a few counts were recorded for this clone. Distinct nucleotide sequences in the sample also encode this CDR3. The chain employs TRBV5-1 and TRBJ2-5, with 11 nucleotides matching TRBD2. Germline CDR1 reads SGHRS; CDR2 reads YFSETQ. The V segment lost 6 bases and the J segment 2 bases; nucleotides outside the gene matches: 6. The CDR3 consists of 15 residues. CDR3 bases: TGCGCCAGCACCACCGGGACTAGCGGTCAAGAGACCCAGTACTTC. Its translation: CASTTGTSGQETQYF. Supplemented by reference TRBV5-1 and TRBJ2-5, the full variable domain reads KAGVTQTPRYLIKTRGQQVTLSCSPISGHRSVSWYQQTPGQGLQFLFEYFSETQRNKGNFPGRFSGRQFSNSRSEMNVSTLELGDSALYLCASTTGTSGQETQYFGPGTRLLVL.

The rearrangement joins TRBV21-1 to TRBJ2-7; TRBD2 is taken as the D call from the table, unchecked against the DNA. TRBV21-1 has pseudogene status. The CDR3 runs to 14 residues. The CDR3 protein is CASSKSGSQNEQYF. As DNA, the CDR3 is TGTGCCAGCAGCAAATCGGGTAGCCAGAACGAGCAGTACTTC.